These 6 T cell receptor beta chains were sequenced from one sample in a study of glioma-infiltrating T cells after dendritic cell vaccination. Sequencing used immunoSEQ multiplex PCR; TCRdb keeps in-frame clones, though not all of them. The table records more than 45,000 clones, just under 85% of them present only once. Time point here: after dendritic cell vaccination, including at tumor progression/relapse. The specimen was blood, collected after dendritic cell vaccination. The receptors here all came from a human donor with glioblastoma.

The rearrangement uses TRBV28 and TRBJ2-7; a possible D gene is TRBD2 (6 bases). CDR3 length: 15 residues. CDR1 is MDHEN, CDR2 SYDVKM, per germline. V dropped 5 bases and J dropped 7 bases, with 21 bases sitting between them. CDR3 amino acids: CASSANNPGEVEQYF. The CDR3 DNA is TGTGCCAGCAGTGCAAACAACCCGGGGGAGGTAGAGCAGTACTTC.

The CDR3 bases are TGTGCCAGCAGCCGTCGGGTCACAGATACGCAGTATTTT. Amino acids: CASSRRVTDTQYF. V is TRBV7-9 and J is TRBJ2-3, with D hard to call. The germline V gene has CDR1 SEHNR and CDR2 FQNEAQ (reference sequence). The CDR3 consists of 13 residues. Trimming cost V 5 bases and J 2 bases, with 8 bases left between them.

The CDR3, as DNA: TGTGCCAGTAGTATAGGAGGGACTGGTGGAAACACCATATATTTT. Translation gives CASSIGGTGGNTIYF. The V call is TRBV19, the J call TRBJ1-3, with D possibly TRBD1 on 5 matching bases. This CDR3 region has 15 residues. Looked up from germline, CDR1 is LNHDA and CDR2 is SQIVND (reference sequence). V gave up 1 base and J gave up 3 bases, with 10 bases separating them.

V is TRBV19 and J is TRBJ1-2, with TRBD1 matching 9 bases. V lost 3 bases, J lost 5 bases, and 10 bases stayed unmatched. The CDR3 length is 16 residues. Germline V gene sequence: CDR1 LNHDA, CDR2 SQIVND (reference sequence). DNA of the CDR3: TGTGCCAGTAGTATTATGGGACAGGGAATAGAGTATGGCTACACCTTC. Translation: CASSIMGQGIEYGYTF.

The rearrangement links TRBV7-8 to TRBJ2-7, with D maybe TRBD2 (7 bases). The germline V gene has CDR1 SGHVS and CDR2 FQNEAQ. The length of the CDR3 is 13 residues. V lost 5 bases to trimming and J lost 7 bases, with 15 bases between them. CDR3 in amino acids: CASSAAGAWEQYF. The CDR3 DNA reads TGTGCCAGCAGCGCCGCGGGGGCTTGGGAGCAGTACTTC.

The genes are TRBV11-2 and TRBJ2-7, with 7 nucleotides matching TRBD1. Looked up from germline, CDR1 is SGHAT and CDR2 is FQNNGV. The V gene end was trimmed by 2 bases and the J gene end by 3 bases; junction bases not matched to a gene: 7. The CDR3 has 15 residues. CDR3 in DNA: TGTGCCAGCAGCTTAAAGACAGGGATGATCTACGAGCAGTACTTC. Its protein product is CASSLKTGMIYEQYF.